One T cell receptor (beta chain) is described in this entry. These data belong to a study of blood T cell repertoires in COVID-19. In the study overall: Samples of COVID-19 (acute and convalescent) were obtained from the United States, Italy and Spain. T cells, B-cell-depleted T cells, or PBMCs supplied cDNA or gDNA.

In the original analysis: Amplifying reference gene primers gave estimates of nucleated cell counts. Data came from immunoSEQ multiplex PCR; TCRdb stores just in-frame clones and leaves some out. V, J and clone size derive from that table, while D and trimming were established from the DNA sequence. Here the sample spans 60,000 to 80,000 clones, roughly 92% being singletons. Germline values: CDR1 ENHRY, CDR2 SYGVKD. With 2 bases removed from V and 8 bases from J, the gap between germline ends came to 6 bases. The CDR3 has 11 amino acids. The sample comprised peripheral blood. This clonotype was sampled from a human donor in a cohort sampled during active COVID-19. The V and J genes are TRBV10-3 and TRBJ1-1; TRBD1 might be the D (6 bases). The CDR3 bases are TGTGCCATCAGTGAGGGGACAGAAGCTTTCTTT. This translates into CAISEGTEAFF.